This passage covers 17 T cell receptor beta chains from one sample sequenced in a study of cytomegalovirus exposure and HLA in healthy donors. PCR amplification relied on 60 Vbeta primers (plus 13 Jbeta primers). Data came from immunoSEQ multiplex PCR; TCRdb stores just in-frame clones and leaves some out. Of about 180,000 clones detected, 82% appear once; the ten largest clones hold more than 1.5%. Sequences were obtained from PBMCs. The receptors derive from a man in his forties in good health and CMV-seronegative.

V is TRBV9 and J is TRBJ2-5, with TRBD2 matching 7 bases. With 0 bases clipped from V and 2 bases from J, the junction kept 13 bases outside the gene matches. The germline gives CDR1 SGDLS, CDR2 YYNGEE. The CDR3 spans 18 residues. The CDR3, as DNA: TGTGCCAGCAGCGTAGGGGGTAGCGGGTTCTTAGAGCAAGAGACCCAGTACTTC. Amino acid sequence: CASSVGGSGFLEQETQYF.

This CDR3 is CASSLRGGGTQYF. The CDR3, as DNA: TGTGCCAGCAGCTTGCGGGGGGGAGGGACCCAGTACTTC. V usage is TRBV5-6 and J usage is TRBJ2-5, with 8 bases that match TRBD2. The germline gives CDR1 SGHDT, CDR2 YYEEEE. CDR3 size: 13 residues. Trimming cost V 1 base and J 7 bases; bases outside gene matches: 3.

V usage is TRBV14 and J usage is TRBJ1-1; 11 bases match TRBD1. In germline, CDR1 is SGHDN, CDR2 FVKESK. J gave up 5 bases and V 4 bases, and 9 bases lay outside the gene matches. The CDR3 length is 16 residues. The CDR3 reads CASSLGTGGRRTEAFF. Here the CDR3 DNA reads TGTGCCAGCAGCCTTGGGACAGGGGGGAGGCGGACTGAAGCTTTCTTT. Full variable domain (missing parts from reference TRBV14 and TRBJ1-1): EAGVTQFPSHSVIEKGQTVTLRCDPISGHDNLYWYRRVMGKEIKFLLHFVKESKQDESGMPNNRFLAERTGGTYSTLKVQPAELEDSGVYFCASSLGTGGRRTEAFFGQGTRLTVV.

The chain employs TRBV6-5 and TRBJ1-2, with 8 bases identical to TRBD1. CDR3 length: 16 residues. Germline-derived CDR1 and CDR2 are MNHEY and SVGAGI. Losses at the gene ends were 2 bases for V and 5 bases for J; bases not matched to a gene: 10. The CDR3 bases are TGTGCCAGCAGTTACCTCGCGGACAGGGATTATTATGGCTACACCTTC. It yields the protein CASSYLADRDYYGYTF.

This clone was seen a few times. The chain is built from TRBV2 and TRBJ2-3; 11 bases align to TRBD2. The V gene end was trimmed by 4 bases and the J gene end by 2 bases; junction bases not matched to a gene: 5. The CDR3 extends over 16 amino acids. Per germline, CDR1 SNHLY and CDR2 FYNNEI. For the CDR3, the DNA is TGTGCCAGCAGTGGGGCTAGCGGGGGGTTCACAGATACGCAGTATTTT. Its translation: CASSGASGGFTDTQYF.

This clone was found once. The chain recombines TRBV7-2 with TRBJ2-3; the match to TRBD2 covers 8 bases. The CDR3 has 15 residues. CDR1 is SGHTA, CDR2 FQGNSA, per germline. The junction had 6 bases not matched to a gene; V was cut back by 5 bases and J by 2 bases. CDR3 sequence (DNA): TGTGCCAGCAGCCGAGAACTAGCGGCCACAGATACGCAGTATTTT. It specifies CASSRELAATDTQYF. Based on the CDR3 plus reference TRBV7-2 and TRBJ2-3, the full variable domain is GAGVSQSPSNKVTEKGKDVELRCDPISGHTALYWYRQSLGQGLEFLIYFQGNSAPDKSGLPSDRFSAERTGGSVSTLTIQRTQQEDSAVYLCASSRELAATDTQYFGPGTRLTVL.

This chain connects TRBV28 to TRBJ1-1, with a weak D call TRBD1 (6 bases). Deletions cut 2 bases from V and 6 bases from J, with 13 bases between. Germline lookup yields CDR1 MDHEN and CDR2 SYDVKM. CDR3 length equals 14 residues. In DNA form, the CDR3 reads TGTGCCAGCAGTTTAGCAGGGGAGGGACCTGAAGCTTTCTTT. Translating gives CASSLAGEGPEAFF.

V and J are TRBV27 and TRBJ1-2; TRBD1 aligns across 10 bases. The CDR3 runs 13 residues. Germline assignment: CDR1 MNHEY and CDR2 SMNVEV (reference sequence). V was pared by 2 bases and J by 8 bases, with 2 bases of the junction left unmatched. The CDR3 is CASSLGTGVGYTF. DNA for the CDR3: TGTGCCAGCAGTTTAGGGACAGGGGTCGGCTACACCTTC.

The chain has TRBV28 and TRBJ1-6, with D uncertain. Between the trimmed V and J ends, which lost 6 bases and 0 bases, there was a span of 9 bases. Germline CDR1 reads MDHEN; CDR2 reads SYDVKM. The CDR3 loop spans 15 amino acids. This CDR3 is CASRRQSSYNSPLHF. In DNA form, the CDR3 reads TGTGCCAGCAGGAGACAAAGCTCCTATAATTCACCCCTCCACTTT.

The genes are TRBV7-8 and TRBJ2-7, with 9 bases matching TRBD1. The CDR3 runs 16 residues. Losses at the gene ends were 1 base for V and 3 bases for J; bases not matched to a gene: 7. Germline CDR1 and CDR2: SGHVS and FQNEAQ. The CDR3 region has the DNA TGTGCCAGCAGCTTAGTAGGGGACAGGGATCTCTACGAGCAGTACTTC. Protein: CASSLVGDRDLYEQYF.

This clone was detected only once. The chain uses TRBV4-3 and TRBJ1-3, with 7 bases fitting TRBD1. The V and J ends lost 3 bases and 1 base, in that order; junction bases with no gene match: 3. CDR3 length: 15 amino acids. Germline values: CDR1 LGHNA, CDR2 YSLEER. The CDR3 nucleotides are TGCGCCAGCAGCCAGGAGACAGGGTCTGGAAACACCATATATTTT. It yields the protein CASSQETGSGNTIYF.

The J gene is TRBJ1-5, the V gene TRBV19; D is ambiguous. The CDR3 spans 12 residues. Trimming left V 7 bases short and J 6 bases short, with 10 bases between. Per germline, CDR1 LNHDA and CDR2 SQIVND (reference sequence). The CDR3 DNA sequence: TGTGCCAGTAAATTGACGGGTCAGCCCCAGCATTTT. Translating it yields CASKLTGQPQHF.

This clone was recorded only once. The chain employs TRBV11-1 and TRBJ2-1, with TRBD2 identical over 8 bases. Germline values: CDR1 SGHAT, CDR2 FQDESV (reference sequence). Trimming removed 7 bases from V and 4 bases from J; junction bases left unmatched: 6. The CDR3 totals 14 residues. CDR3 sequence reads: CASTTSGVYNEQFF. The CDR3 DNA sequence: TGTGCCAGCACCACTAGCGGTGTTTACAATGAGCAGTTCTTC.

This rearrangement joins TRBV4-3 to TRBJ2-1; no definite D call. The V end was cut by 4 bases, the J end by 4 bases, with 26 bases between. The germline V gene encodes CDR1 LGHNA and CDR2 YSLEER. The CDR3 is 19 residues long. The CDR3 is CASSPYYQKAAPLYNEQFF. The CDR3 region has the DNA TGCGCCAGCAGCCCTTATTACCAAAAAGCAGCGCCCCTATACAATGAGCAGTTCTTC.

The gene calls are TRBV7-2 and TRBJ2-5, with D possibly being TRBD2 (7 bases). The CDR3 is made up of 14 amino acids. Germline CDR1 reads SGHTA; CDR2 reads FQGNSA. The DNA of the CDR3 is TGTGCTTGGGGGGGCCGTGGGTACCAAGAGACCCAGTACTTC. Translating gives CAWGGRGYQETQYF.

Of note for this clone: The junction and the germline gene differ at one end; a read error may be behind it. The same CDR3 also results from other DNA sequences found in this sample. This chain links TRBV19 with TRBJ1-1; 7 bases agree with TRBD1. The length of the CDR3 is 14 residues. CDR1 and CDR2 from the germline V gene are LNHDA and SQIVND (reference sequence). The chain's CDR3 is CASSIYRGSYEAFF. The CDR3 DNA sequence: TGTGCCAGTAGTATCTACAGGGGAAGCTATGAAGCTTTTTTT. Variable domain in full (rest from reference TRBV19 and TRBJ1-1): DGGITQSPKYLFRKEGQNVTLSCEQNLNHDAMYWYRQDPGQGLRLIYYSQIVNDFQKGDIAEGYSVSREKKESFPLTVTSAQKNPTAFYLCASSIYRGSYEAFFGQGTRLTVV.

The chain recombines TRBV25-1 with TRBJ2-1, with 7 bases aligning to TRBD2. CDR1 is MGHDK, CDR2 SYGVNS, per germline. The trim removed 3 bases at V and 0 bases at J, leaving 11 bases unmatched. This CDR3 has 18 residues. Here the CDR3 DNA reads TGTGCCAGCAGTGACCGGGATCGGGGAGGGAGCTCCTACAATGAGCAGTTCTTC. As protein: CASSDRDRGGSSYNEQFF.